This record looks at one TCR beta chain sequence and its context. What it binds is not known. These data come from a study of radiotherapy plus CTLA-4 blockade in lung cancer. Across the whole study: Overall, roughly 17% of patients showed an objective response, while 31% attained disease control. General observations from the study: Expansion in blood of tumor-derived TCR clones was seen after radiotherapy plus ipilimumab. The best predictor of response was reported to be early blood T cell clone dynamics, with interferon-beta.

Chemo-refractory metastatic non-small-cell lung cancer patients underwent focal radiation alongside CTLA-4 blockade with ipilimumab. The table came from immunoSEQ multiplex PCR; TCRdb's copy has only in-frame clones and leaves some out. The table has 34,000 or so clones, 70% to 80% seen once. The CDR3 loop spans 16 amino acids. Germline V gene data show CDR1 as MGHRA and CDR2 as YSYEKL. V trimming: 4 bases; J trimming: 5 bases; junction bases outside the gene matches: 10. The V and J genes are TRBV4-1 and TRBJ2-7; 11 nucleotides align to TRBD2. The material was peripheral blood, obtained from a patient treated with radiotherapy plus ipilimumab. This clonotype originated in a human donor with non-small cell lung cancer that progressed on radiotherapy plus ipilimumab. The CDR3 coding sequence is TGCGCCAGCAGCCTCCCTATTTTAGCGGGAGGGCACGAGCAGTACTTC. Its translation is CASSLPILAGGHEQYF.